Each of the 28 T cell receptor beta chains below was sequenced from the same sample in a study of vaccination effects on CD4 cells after COVID-19. Sequencing followed a ViraFEST assay step that expanded antigen-specific CD4+ T cells with viral peptide pools. CD4+ T cell isolation took place after approximately 11 days of culture. The cohort was immunized with two doses of either the BNT162b2 or mRNA-1273 vaccine. TCRdb keeps only in-frame clones here, not all; method: immunoSEQ multiplex PCR. This table holds about 28,000 clones, more than 60% found once. Antigens of these TCRs are unknown. Material: CD4+ T cells from PBMCs cultured with HCoV-NL63 spike peptides, obtained after COVID-19 vaccination. The receptors here all came from a human donor who received a COVID-19 vaccine.

The chain couples TRBV5-4 to TRBJ2-5; 9 nucleotides match TRBD2. CDR1 is SGHNT, CDR2 YYREEE, per germline (reference sequence). After removal of 0 bases from V and 5 bases from J, the junction contained 8 bases not matched to a gene. This CDR3 spans 16 amino acids. CDR3 in DNA: TGTGCCAGCAGCTTGGGGTCTTCAAGCGGGGGGGAGACCCAGTACTTC. It encodes CASSLGSSSGGETQYF.

The chain has TRBV29-1 and TRBJ2-5; 7 nucleotides agree with TRBD1. The V segment lost 8 bases and the J segment 2 bases; nucleotides outside the gene matches: 5. The CDR3 consists of 12 residues. CDR1 is SQVTM and CDR2 is ANQGSEA in the germline V gene. The CDR3 coding sequence is TGCAGCTCGGGGACAGCTCAAGAGACCCAGTACTTC. Its protein is CSSGTAQETQYF. The full variable domain, rest sourced from reference TRBV29-1 and TRBJ2-5, is SAVISQKPSRDICQRGTSLTIQCQVDSQVTMMFWYRQQPGQSLTLIATANQGSEATYESGFVIDKFPISRPNLTFSTLTVSNMSPEDSSIYLCSSGTAQETQYFGPGTRLLVL.

This rearrangement joins TRBV29-1 to TRBJ1-4; D perhaps matches TRBD1 (6 bases). Trimming stripped 6 bases from V and 3 bases from J, with 14 bases between. The CDR3 is 14 amino acids. Germline V CDR1 and CDR2: SQVTM, ANQGSEA. The CDR3 DNA sequence: TGCAGCGTCGCTAGGGGGGCCCCTAATGAAAAACTGTTTTTT. It is translated as CSVARGAPNEKLFF. Based on the CDR3 plus reference TRBV29-1 and TRBJ1-4, the full variable domain is SAVISQKPSRDICQRGTSLTIQCQVDSQVTMMFWYRQQPGQSLTLIATANQGSEATYESGFVIDKFPISRPNLTFSTLTVSNMSPEDSSIYLCSVARGAPNEKLFFGSGTQLSVL.

On this clone: Additional DNA sequences in this sample encode the identical CDR3. V usage is TRBV6-1 and J usage is TRBJ2-5; 7 positions match TRBD1. There are 14 residues in the CDR3. The germline V gene has CDR1 MNHNS and CDR2 SASEGT. The V and J ends lost 3 bases and 5 bases, in that order; junction bases with no gene match: 6. CDR3 nucleotide sequence: TGTGCCAGCAGTGAGACAGGGATAGGCGAGACCCAGTACTTC. Translated, it gives CASSETGIGETQYF.

V is TRBV6-4 and J is TRBJ2-2; 7 bases match TRBD1. With 5 bases clipped from V and 0 bases from J, the junction kept 3 bases outside the gene matches. Germline CDR1 and CDR2: MRHNA and SNTAGT. The CDR3 contains 15 residues. This chain's CDR3 is CASSPDRTNTGELFF. The CDR3 DNA reads as TGTGCCAGCAGTCCGGACAGGACGAACACCGGGGAGCTGTTTTTT.

CDR3 sequence reads: CASSLGLEGGTDTQYF. For the CDR3, the DNA is TGCGCCAGCAGCTTGGGTCTTGAGGGGGGGACAGATACGCAGTATTTT. The chain employs TRBV5-1 and TRBJ2-3; TRBD2 might be the D (7 bases). The CDR3 spans 16 residues. Germline CDR1 is SGHRS and CDR2 is YFSETQ. The V end was cut by 0 bases, the J end by 3 bases, with 14 bases between.

This clone was counted once. The chain links TRBV5-5 to TRBJ1-5, with D tentatively TRBD1 (6 bases). This CDR3 region has 16 residues. The germline gives CDR1 SGHKS, CDR2 YYEKEE (reference sequence). The ends were cut back, 0 bases at V and 0 bases at J, with 10 bases in the middle. This CDR3 is CASSLAAGDSNQPQHF. CDR3 bases: TGTGCCAGCAGCTTGGCAGCAGGGGATAGCAATCAGCCCCAGCATTTT.

This clone appeared a few times. The chain is built from TRBV19 and TRBJ1-5; D possibly corresponds to TRBD1 (5 bases). The CDR3 covers 16 residues. CDR1 and CDR2 (germline): LNHDA, SQIVND (reference sequence). V shed 5 bases and J shed 6 bases, with 20 bases lying between them. The CDR3: CASSRNDQGYSQPQHF. The CDR3 bases are TGTGCCAGTAGTCGTAACGACCAGGGTTATAGTCAGCCCCAGCATTTT.

The chain recombines TRBV5-4 with TRBJ2-3, with 7 bases that match TRBD2. The trim removed 7 bases at V and 1 base at J, leaving 6 bases unmatched. Germline assignment: CDR1 SGHNT and CDR2 YYREEE (reference sequence). CDR3 length: 14 residues. The CDR3 nucleotides are TGTGCCAGCTGGGAGGGATGGGGCACAGATACGCAGTATTTT. Translating gives CASWEGWGTDTQYF.

This sequence joins TRBV10-2 and TRBJ1-1, with 10 bases aligning to TRBD1. Germline values: CDR1 WSHSY, CDR2 SAAADI. V gave up 8 bases and J gave up 1 base; unmatched junction bases: 7. The CDR3 runs 15 residues. In DNA form, the CDR3 reads TGCGCCAGCTTCGGGCGGGACAGGGGGAACACTGAAGCTTTCTTT. It is translated as CASFGRDRGNTEAFF.

The chain recombines TRBV6-5 with TRBJ2-6; D is uncertain. Between the trimmed V and J ends, which lost 10 bases and 3 bases, there was a span of 10 bases. Germline loops: CDR1 MNHEY, CDR2 SVGAGI. The CDR3 length is 13 residues. The chain's CDR3 is CATRPRGANVLTF. CDR3 nucleotide sequence: TGTGCCACCAGACCTCGTGGGGCCAACGTCCTGACTTTC.

The rearrangement links TRBV5-6 to TRBJ2-5; 7 nucleotides agree with TRBD1. This CDR3 spans 14 amino acids. Trimming removed 2 bases from V and 4 bases from J; junction bases left unmatched: 5. Germline CDR1 and CDR2: SGHDT and YYEEEE. In DNA, the CDR3 is TGTGCCAGCAGCTTTACAGGGGAAGGAGAGACCCAGTACTTC. Its translation: CASSFTGEGETQYF.

The gene calls are TRBV14 and TRBJ2-1, with 8 bases matching TRBD2. V gave up 4 bases and J gave up 3 bases; unmatched junction bases: 5. This CDR3 spans 15 amino acids. CDR1 SGHDN and CDR2 FVKESK come from the germline V gene. The CDR3 bases are TGTGCCAGCAGCCTAATGGCGGGAGGCTACAATGAGCAGTTCTTC. It translates to CASSLMAGGYNEQFF.

This chain links TRBV5-6 with TRBJ1-3; the D is unclear. The CDR3 is 16 residues long. Germline V gene data show CDR1 as SGHDT and CDR2 as YYEEEE. With 0 bases removed from V and 2 bases from J, the gap between germline ends came to 12 bases. CDR3 nucleotides: TGTGCCAGCAGCTTGGGACGACTGAATACTGGAAACACCATATATTTT. Its protein is CASSLGRLNTGNTIYF.

J is TRBJ1-6 and V is TRBV30, with 7 bases matching TRBD1. V was pared by 3 bases and J by 9 bases, with 8 bases of the junction left unmatched. Germline-derived CDR1 and CDR2 are GTSNPN and SVGIG (reference sequence). The CDR3 consists of 14 residues. The CDR3 DNA sequence: TGTGCCTGGAGAATTGGACAGGAGAGTTCACCCCTCCACTTT. Amino acids: CAWRIGQESSPLHF.

The rearrangement links TRBV19 to TRBJ2-5; D is possibly TRBD1 or TRBD2 (5 bases each). The CDR3 extends over 15 amino acids. V lost 5 bases to trimming and J lost 2 bases, with 15 bases between them. Germline CDR1 reads LNHDA; CDR2 reads SQIVND (reference sequence). CDR3 sequence reads: CASSLGTRRQETQYF. Written as DNA, the CDR3 is TGTGCCAGTAGTTTAGGGACCAGGAGGCAAGAGACCCAGTACTTC.

The chain is built from TRBV15 and TRBJ2-7; D may be TRBD1 (6 bases). V shed 0 bases and J shed 0 bases, with 18 bases lying between them. Looked up from germline, CDR1 is LNHNV and CDR2 is YYDKDF (reference sequence). This CDR3 comprises 18 residues. CDR3 nucleotides: TGTGCCACCAGCAGAGATTTGTTTGGGGGACAAAACTCCTACGAGCAGTACTTC. As protein: CATSRDLFGGQNSYEQYF. The whole variable domain, filled in from reference TRBV15 and TRBJ2-7, reads DAMVIQNPRYQVTQFGKPVTLSCSQTLNHNVMYWYQQKSSQAPKLLFHYYDKDFNNEADTPDNFQSRRPNTSFCFLDIRSPGLGDTAMYLCATSRDLFGGQNSYEQYFGPGTRLTVT.

The rearrangement links TRBV18 to TRBJ1-5; TRBD1 matches at 7 bases. This CDR3 has 14 amino acids. Germline lookup yields CDR1 KGHSH and CDR2 LQKENI. The V segment lost 3 bases and the J segment 2 bases; nucleotides outside the gene matches: 1. DNA for the CDR3: TGTGCCAGCTCACCTGGGACAGGCAATCAGCCCCAGCATTTT. Protein sequence: CASSPGTGNQPQHF. Looking up the rest from reference TRBV18 and TRBJ1-5 gives the full variable domain: NAGVMQNPRHLVRRRGQEARLRCSPMKGHSHVYWYRQLPEEGLKFMVYLQKENIIDESGMPKERFSAEFPKEGPSILRIQQVVRGDSAAYFCASSPGTGNQPQHFGDGTRLSIL.

This sequence joins TRBV11-2 and TRBJ2-5; either TRBD1 or TRBD2 may fit D (5 bases each). CDR1 and CDR2 from the germline V gene are SGHAT and FQNNGV. The CDR3 loop spans 16 amino acids. The V end lost 6 bases, the J end lost 1 base, and 18 bases lay between the germline ends. CDR3 sequence reads: CASRLTGTRTQETQYF. The CDR3 DNA reads as TGTGCCAGCAGGCTCACCGGGACGAGGACCCAAGAGACCCAGTACTTC.

The chain combines TRBV10-2 with TRBJ2-3; TRBD2 matches at 10 bases. CDR3 length: 15 residues. Germline trimming cut 3 bases from V and 1 base from J; bases unmatched to any gene: 1. Looked up from germline, CDR1 is WSHSY and CDR2 is SAAADI. The CDR3 DNA reads as TGCGCCAGCAGTGATGGACTAGCGGGCACAGATACGCAGTATTTT. Its translation is CASSDGLAGTDTQYF.

The chain recombines TRBV18 with TRBJ2-2; D is perhaps TRBD1 (6 bases). CDR1 and CDR2 from the germline V gene are KGHSH and LQKENI. The CDR3 consists of 17 residues. Trimming cost V 3 bases and J 4 bases, with 18 bases left between them. The CDR3 DNA sequence: TGTGCCAGCTCACCTTGGGACACGGCCATAGGCACCGGGGAGCTGTTTTTT. It yields the protein CASSPWDTAIGTGELFF.

This chain joins TRBV10-2 and TRBJ1-1; 8 nucleotides match TRBD1. Trimming took 5 bases from V and 6 from J; bases not matched to a gene: 11. CDR3 size: 15 residues. CDR1 is WSHSY, CDR2 SAAADI, per germline. CDR3 amino acids: CASSQLGQGSPEAFF. DNA for the CDR3: TGCGCCAGCAGTCAGCTTGGACAGGGTAGTCCTGAAGCTTTCTTT.

This chain joins TRBV6-1 and TRBJ2-7, with D unresolved. V was shortened by 2 bases and J by 2 bases, with 7 bases between the two germline ends. Germline assignment: CDR1 MNHNS and CDR2 SASEGT. This CDR3 region has 13 residues. The chain's CDR3 is CASSEQATYEQYF. CDR3 sequence (DNA): TGTGCCAGCAGTGAACAGGCGACCTACGAGCAGTACTTC.

This chain joins TRBV30 and TRBJ2-1, with a possible D match to TRBD1 (6 bases). The germline CDR1 and CDR2 sequences are GTSNPN and SVGIG (reference sequence). This CDR3 region has 12 residues. Trimming stripped 3 bases from V and 7 bases from J, with 10 bases between. The CDR3 nucleotides are TGTGCCTGGAGCAGAGGGACAAATGAGCAGTTCTTC. Its translation is CAWSRGTNEQFF.

This chain uses TRBV5-1 with TRBJ2-1; 8 nucleotides align to TRBD2. The germline V gene encodes CDR1 SGHRS and CDR2 YFSETQ. Losses at the gene ends were 2 bases for V and 7 bases for J; bases not matched to a gene: 11. The CDR3 contains 16 residues. As DNA, the CDR3 is TGCGCCAGCAGCTTAGGGAGCGGGAGCTTATCAAATGAGCAGTTCTTC. Its translation is CASSLGSGSLSNEQFF.

This clone has only a few counts. The chain combines TRBV6-1 with TRBJ2-3, with 10 bases fitting TRBD1. Germline V gene sequence: CDR1 MNHNS, CDR2 SASEGT. The CDR3 runs 16 residues. The ends lost 6 bases at V and 1 base at J; junction bases unmatched: 7. CDR3 bases: TGTGCCAGCAGAGAAACCGGGACAGGGGGCACAGATACGCAGTATTTT. It encodes CASRETGTGGTDTQYF.

This chain joins TRBV5-1 and TRBJ2-3, with 9 bases lining up with TRBD2. Germline lookup yields CDR1 SGHRS and CDR2 YFSETQ. The CDR3 spans 16 residues. V lost 3 bases and J lost 2; bases outside the gene matches: 7. The CDR3 sequence is CASSSSSGATTDTQYF. For the CDR3, the DNA is TGCGCCAGCAGCTCCTCTAGCGGGGCGACCACAGATACGCAGTATTTT.

The chain recombines TRBV6-1 with TRBJ2-1; D might be TRBD1 or TRBD2, each matching 6 bases. V lost 3 bases to trimming and J lost 3 bases, with 12 bases between them. This CDR3 has 15 residues. Germline V gene sequence: CDR1 MNHNS, CDR2 SASEGT. As DNA, the CDR3 is TGTGCCAGCAGTGAGAGGGCGGGACACTACAATGAGCAGTTCTTC. Encoded protein: CASSERAGHYNEQFF.